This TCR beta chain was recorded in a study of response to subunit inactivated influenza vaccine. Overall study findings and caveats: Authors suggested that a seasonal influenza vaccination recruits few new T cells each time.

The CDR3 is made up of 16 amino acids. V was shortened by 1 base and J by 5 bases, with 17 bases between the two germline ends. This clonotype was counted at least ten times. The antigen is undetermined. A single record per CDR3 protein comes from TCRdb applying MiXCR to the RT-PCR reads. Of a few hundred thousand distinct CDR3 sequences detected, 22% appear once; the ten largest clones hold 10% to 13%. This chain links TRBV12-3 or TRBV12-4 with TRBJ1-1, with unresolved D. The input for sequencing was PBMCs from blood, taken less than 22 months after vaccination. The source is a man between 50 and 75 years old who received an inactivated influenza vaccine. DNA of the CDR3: TGTGCCAGCAGTTTAGGGGTGGAGGCCTTACGAACTGAAGCTTTCTTT. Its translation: CASSLGVEALRTEAFF.